Detailed here is one T cell receptor beta chain. A read error may be the cause here, since a much bigger clone is one base away. MiXCR, run by TCRdb on the RT-PCR reads, gives a single entry per CDR3 protein. This sample has about 680,000 distinct CDR3 sequences, with 12% to 15% found just once. The V gene lost 2 bases and the J gene lost 0 bases, with 7 bases spanning the gap. CDR1 and CDR2 from the germline V gene are SGHRS and YFSETQ. There are 14 residues in the CDR3. The V gene is TRBV5-1, the J gene TRBJ2-3; no definite D call. The receptor was isolated from a female donor in good health, serving as a healthy control. Specimen: memory CD4+ T cells from blood. The CDR3 spells CASSFQQSTDTQYF. The CDR3 coding sequence is TGCGCCAGCAGCTTCCAACAGAGCACAGATACGCAGTATTTT.